This T cell receptor beta chain was retrieved from a study of read filtering for tumor transcriptome and immune sequencing. The germline gives CDR1 SGHVS, CDR2 FQNEAQ. The CDR3 has 14 amino acids. Between the trimmed V and J ends, which lost 5 bases and 6 bases, there was a span of 14 bases. A word on this clonotype: Its cognate antigen is unknown.

The library was built from roughly 400 ng RNA with molecular barcoded adaptors for alpha/delta and beta/gamma chains. TCRdb processed the reads anew with MiXCR; each CDR3 protein has one entry. Of more than 35,000 distinct CDR3 sequences listed, 13% to 15% are singletons. Study-wide points: About four fifths of IR-seq clonotypes had one read, totaling around 3.4% of reads; RNA-seq: roughly 76% and 46%.

V and J are TRBV7-8 and TRBJ1-5; D perhaps matches TRBD1 (5 bases). The source is a donor aged 40 or over with multiple myeloma. The material sequenced was a population of CD138-negative cells sorted from bone marrow. The CDR3 spells CASSTGGDPQPQHF. CDR3 nucleotide sequence: TGTGCCAGCAGCACGGGGGGGGACCCTCAGCCCCAGCATTTT.